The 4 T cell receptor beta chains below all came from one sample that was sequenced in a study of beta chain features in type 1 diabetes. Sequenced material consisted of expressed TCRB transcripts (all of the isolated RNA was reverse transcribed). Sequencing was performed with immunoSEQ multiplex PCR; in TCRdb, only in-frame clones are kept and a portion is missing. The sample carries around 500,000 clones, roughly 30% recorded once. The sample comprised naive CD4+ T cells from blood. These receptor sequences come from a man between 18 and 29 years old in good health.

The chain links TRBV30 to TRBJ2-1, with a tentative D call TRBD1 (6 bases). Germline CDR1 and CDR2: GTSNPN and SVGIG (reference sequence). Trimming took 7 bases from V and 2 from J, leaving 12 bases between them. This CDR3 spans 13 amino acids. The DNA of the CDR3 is TGTGCCTTATACAGGGTACCCTACAATGAGCAGTTCTTC. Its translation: CALYRVPYNEQFF. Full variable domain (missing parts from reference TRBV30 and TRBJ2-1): SQTIHQWPATLVQPVGSPLSLECTVEGTSNPNLYWYRQAAGRGLQLLFYSVGIGQISSEVPQNLSASRPQDRQFILSSKKLLLSDSGFYLCALYRVPYNEQFFGPGTRLTVL.

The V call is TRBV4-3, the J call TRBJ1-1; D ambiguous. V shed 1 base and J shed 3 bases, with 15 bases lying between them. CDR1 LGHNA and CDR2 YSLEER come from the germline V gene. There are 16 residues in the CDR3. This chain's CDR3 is CASSQGEGGIDTEAFF. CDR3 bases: TGCGCCAGCAGCCAAGGCGAAGGAGGGATCGACACTGAAGCTTTCTTT.

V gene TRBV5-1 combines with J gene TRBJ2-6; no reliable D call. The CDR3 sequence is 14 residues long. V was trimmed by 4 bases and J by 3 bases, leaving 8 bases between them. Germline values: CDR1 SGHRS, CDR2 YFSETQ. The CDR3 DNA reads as TGCGCCAGCAGCCCTATTTATGGGGCCAACGTCCTGACTTTC. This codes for CASSPIYGANVLTF.

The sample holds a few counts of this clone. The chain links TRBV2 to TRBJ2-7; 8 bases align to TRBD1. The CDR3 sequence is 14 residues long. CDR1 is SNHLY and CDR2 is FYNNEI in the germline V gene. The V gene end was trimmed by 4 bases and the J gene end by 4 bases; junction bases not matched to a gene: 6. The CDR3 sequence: CASSVGTGEYEQYF. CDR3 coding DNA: TGTGCCAGCAGTGTGGGGACAGGAGAGTACGAGCAGTACTTC.